Listed below are T cell receptor beta chains from one sample, sequenced in a study of shared clonotypes between healthy human individuals. Method: immunoSEQ multiplex PCR; TCRdb's copy keeps in-frame clones and lacks some. The repertoire includes some 500,000 clones, roughly 95% of them detected once, and about 0.067% sits in the top ten. The sequencing input was naive CD4+ T cells sorted from blood. The receptors come from a woman in her twenties or thirties in good health. Both conserved end residues are part of each CDR3. D genes are given only for firm matches. Part of the rows lack a size; the others show once, few, many or a class for expanded clones.

CDR3: CASTPGGGGFNTQYF
DNA: TGTGCCAGCACCCCAGGGGGGGGTGGGTTTAATACGCAGTATTTT
D: NA
J: TRBJ2-3
V: TRBV28
size: NA

CDR3: CASSPGFIPSGSGNTIYF
DNA: TGTGCCAGCAGCCCAGGGTTTATCCCGTCGGGCTCTGGAAACACCATATATTTT
D: NA
J: TRBJ1-3
V: TRBV9
size: NA

CDR3: CASSQGLKGTGSEAFF
DNA: TGCGCCAGCAGCCAAGGACTGAAAGGGACCGGCAGTGAAGCTTTCTTT
D: NA
J: TRBJ1-1
V: TRBV4-1
size: NA

CDR3: CASSPEDPSNQPQHF
DNA: TGTGCGAGCTCCCCGGAGGACCCAAGCAATCAGCCCCAGCATTTT
D: NA
J: TRBJ1-5
V: TRBV5-5
size: NA

CDR3: CASSLGQGNQPQHF
DNA: TGTGCCAGCAGTTTAGGACAGGGTAATCAGCCCCAGCATTTT
D: TRBD1
J: TRBJ1-5
V: TRBV28
size: NA

CDR3: CAISDDNPGELFF
DNA: TGTGCCATCAGTGATGATAACCCCGGGGAGCTGTTTTTT
D: NA
J: TRBJ2-2
V: TRBV10-3
size: NA

CDR3: CASSQIRDTTGELFF
DNA: TGTGCCAGCAGTCAAATCCGGGACACCACCGGGGAGCTGTTTTTT
D: NA
J: TRBJ2-2
V: TRBV28
size: NA

CDR3: CATSRGGNEKLFF
DNA: TGTGCCACCTCTCGGGGCGGTAATGAAAAACTGTTTTTT
D: NA
J: TRBJ1-4
V: TRBV19
size: NA

CDR3: CASSLLTNSGNTIYF
DNA: TGTGCCAGCAGCTTATTGACTAACTCTGGAAACACCATATATTTT
D: NA
J: TRBJ1-3
V: TRBV7-9
size: NA

CDR3: CASSRPSGTSEYNEQFF
DNA: TGCGCCAGCAGCAGACCCTCCGGGACTAGCGAATACAATGAGCAGTTCTTC
D: TRBD2
J: TRBJ2-1
V: TRBV5-1
size: NA

CDR3: CASSQVGQVTRNQPQHF
DNA: TGCGCCAGCAGCCAGGTGGGGCAGGTTACACGCAATCAGCCCCAGCATTTT
D: NA
J: TRBJ1-5
V: TRBV4-1
size: NA

CDR3: CASRTLGRGGYNEQFF
DNA: TGTGCCAGCAGGACATTGGGGCGAGGGGGCTACAATGAGCAGTTCTTC
D: NA
J: TRBJ2-1
V: TRBV28
size: NA

CDR3: CATSRGWGTGEETQYF
DNA: TGTGCCACCAGCAGAGGCTGGGGGACAGGGGAGGAGACCCAGTACTTC
D: TRBD1
J: TRBJ2-5
V: TRBV15
size: NA

CDR3: CASSFTLYYEQYF
DNA: TGTGCCAGCAGCTTTACGCTCTACTACGAGCAGTACTTC
D: NA
J: TRBJ2-7
V: TRBV11-2
size: NA

CDR3: CASSAGTGDEKLFF
DNA: TGCGCCAGCAGCGCCGGGACAGGGGATGAAAAACTGTTTTTT
D: TRBD1
J: TRBJ1-4
V: TRBV5-1
size: NA

CDR3: CASSQGPATPYEQYF
DNA: TGTGCCAGCAGCCAAGGACCGGCGACCCCCTACGAGCAGTACTTC
D: NA
J: TRBJ2-7
V: TRBV7-8
size: NA

CDR3: CASSPGTVDSGANVLTF
DNA: TGTGCCAGCAGCCCGGGGACAGTTGACTCTGGGGCCAACGTCCTGACTTTC
D: TRBD1
J: TRBJ2-6
V: TRBV13
size: NA

CDR3: CASSLAGINSGNTIYF
DNA: TGTGCCAGCAGCTTGGCAGGCATTAACTCTGGAAACACCATATATTTT
D: NA
J: TRBJ1-3
V: TRBV5-6
size: NA

CDR3: CASSLDGTGSGGYTF
DNA: TGTGCCAGCAGCTTAGACGGGACAGGGTCCGGGGGCTACACCTTC
D: TRBD1
J: TRBJ1-2
V: TRBV11-1
size: NA

CDR3: CASSLNGRGQETQYF
DNA: TGTGCCAGCAGCTTAAACGGGAGGGGCCAAGAGACCCAGTACTTC
D: TRBD2
J: TRBJ2-5
V: TRBV7-2
size: NA

CDR3: CASAKQAGGEKLFF
DNA: TGTGCCAGCGCCAAACAGGCCGGGGGTGAAAAACTGTTTTTT
D: NA
J: TRBJ1-4
V: TRBV9
size: NA

CDR3: CASSLLLDSTGELFF
DNA: TGTGCCAGCAGTTTACTCCTGGACAGCACCGGGGAGCTGTTTTTT
D: NA
J: TRBJ2-2
V: TRBV28
size: NA

CDR3: CASSYPRETQYF
DNA: TGTGCCAGCAGTTACCCCCGGGAGACCCAGTACTTC
D: NA
J: TRBJ2-5
V: TRBV6-6
size: NA

CDR3: CASSSPTRSTDTQYF
DNA: TGTGCCAGCAGCTCTCCGACTAGATCCACAGATACGCAGTATTTT
D: NA
J: TRBJ2-3
V: TRBV5-5
size: NA

CDR3: CASSLTLAGPSEYEQYF
DNA: TGTGCCAGCAGCTTGACACTAGCGGGACCCTCGGAGTACGAGCAGTACTTC
D: TRBD2
J: TRBJ2-7
V: TRBV5-4
size: NA

CDR3: CASSSHGRGPGNTIYF
DNA: TGTGCCAGTAGTTCGCACGGCAGGGGACCGGGAAACACCATATATTTT
D: NA
J: TRBJ1-3
V: TRBV19
size: NA

CDR3: CASSSREPGANVLTF
DNA: TGTGCCAGCAGTTCTCGGGAACCTGGGGCCAACGTCCTGACTTTC
D: NA
J: TRBJ2-6
V: TRBV27
size: NA

CDR3: CASSETYEQFF
DNA: TGTGCCAGCAGTGAGACCTATGAGCAGTTCTTC
D: NA
J: TRBJ2-1
V: TRBV6-1
size: NA

CDR3: CASSRQEVGSGNGYTF
DNA: TGTGCCAGCAGCCGCCAGGAAGTTGGGTCCGGCAATGGCTACACCTTC
D: NA
J: TRBJ1-2
V: TRBV4-2
size: NA

CDR3: CASSSGQGFGEQFF
DNA: TGCGCCAGCAGCTCGGGACAGGGTTTCGGTGAGCAGTTCTTC
D: TRBD1
J: TRBJ2-1
V: TRBV5-1
size: NA

CDR3: CASTTRQNEAFF
DNA: TGTGCCAGCACCACTAGACAGAACGAAGCTTTCTTT
D: NA
J: TRBJ1-1
V: TRBV28
size: few

CDR3: CASSLGGGRSADTQYF
DNA: TGTGCCAGCAGCTTAGGGGGAGGGCGTTCGGCAGATACGCAGTATTTT
D: TRBD2
J: TRBJ2-3
V: TRBV11-2
size: NA

CDR3: CASKAGEEETQYF
DNA: TGCGCCAGCAAAGCGGGAGAAGAAGAGACCCAGTACTTC
D: TRBD2
J: TRBJ2-5
V: TRBV5-1
size: NA

CDR3: CASSLGLGTGDSQPQHF
DNA: TGTGCCAGCAGCTTAGGACTCGGGACAGGGGACTCTCAGCCCCAGCATTTT
D: TRBD1
J: TRBJ1-5
V: TRBV7-8
size: NA

CDR3: CSVAGQGVDTGELFF
DNA: TGCAGCGTCGCCGGACAGGGGGTAGACACCGGGGAGCTGTTTTTT
D: TRBD1
J: TRBJ2-2
V: TRBV29-1
size: NA

CDR3: CASSLAGTAETQYF
DNA: TGCGCCAGCAGCTTGGCCGGGACAGCGGAGACCCAGTACTTC
D: TRBD1
J: TRBJ2-5
V: TRBV5-1
size: NA

CDR3: CASSFLGTTYEQYF
DNA: TGTGCCAGCAGCTTCCTCGGGACAACCTACGAGCAGTACTTC
D: NA
J: TRBJ2-7
V: TRBV5-6
size: NA

CDR3: CASSVVYSGTTAIRNTIYF
DNA: TGTGCCAGCAGCGTAGTATATTCTGGTACGACAGCGATAAGAAACACCATATATTTT
D: NA
J: TRBJ1-3
V: TRBV9
size: NA

CDR3: CASTGQGFHEQYF
DNA: TGTGCCAGCACCGGACAGGGCTTCCACGAGCAGTACTTC
D: TRBD1
J: TRBJ2-7
V: TRBV6-1
size: NA

CDR3: CASSSLGFGTSGTYQETQYF
DNA: TGTGCCAGTAGTAGCTTAGGGTTTGGGACTAGCGGAACGTACCAAGAGACCCAGTACTTC
D: TRBD2
J: TRBJ2-5
V: TRBV19
size: NA

CDR3: CAIMVNTEAFF
DNA: TGTGCCATCATGGTGAACACTGAAGCTTTCTTT
D: NA
J: TRBJ1-1
V: TRBV10-3
size: NA

CDR3: CASSQGQGSNQPQHF
DNA: TGTGCCAGTAGCCAAGGACAGGGGAGCAATCAGCCCCAGCATTTT
D: TRBD1
J: TRBJ1-5
V: TRBV19
size: NA

CDR3: CASSSPGASDVKSGTQYF
DNA: TGCGCCAGCAGCTCCCCTGGGGCTAGCGATGTTAAGTCAGGGACCCAGTACTTC
D: NA
J: TRBJ2-5
V: TRBV5-1
size: NA

CDR3: CASSLARPPYEQYF
DNA: TGTGCCAGCAGCTTGGCACGACCTCCCTACGAGCAGTACTTC
D: NA
J: TRBJ2-7
V: TRBV7-9
size: NA

CDR3: CASSRSYNEQFF
DNA: TGCGCCAGCAGTCGGTCCTACAATGAGCAGTTCTTC
D: NA
J: TRBJ2-1
V: TRBV5-1
size: NA

CDR3: CASSLSRDYGYTF
DNA: TGTGCCAGCAGCCTCAGCAGAGACTATGGCTACACCTTC
D: NA
J: TRBJ1-2
V: TRBV7-9
size: NA

CDR3: CSVEVLNWDTEAFF
DNA: TGCAGCGTTGAAGTGCTCAACTGGGACACTGAAGCTTTCTTT
D: NA
J: TRBJ1-1
V: TRBV29-1
size: NA

CDR3: CASRSIGLAERNSYEQYF
DNA: TGTGCCAGCAGATCAATAGGGCTAGCGGAAAGAAACTCCTACGAGCAGTACTTC
D: TRBD2
J: TRBJ2-7
V: TRBV28
size: NA

CDR3: CASSPFRDSQETQYF
DNA: TGTGCCAGCTCACCGTTCCGGGACAGTCAAGAGACCCAGTACTTC
D: TRBD1
J: TRBJ2-5
V: TRBV18
size: NA

CDR3: CASSSPGLATYEQYF
DNA: TGCGCCAGCAGCTCCCCGGGACTAGCGACCTACGAGCAGTACTTC
D: TRBD2
J: TRBJ2-7
V: TRBV5-1
size: NA

CDR3: CASSLARNTEAFF
DNA: TGTGCCAGCAGCTTGGCCAGAAACACTGAAGCTTTCTTT
D: NA
J: TRBJ1-1
V: TRBV11-3
size: NA

CDR3: CASSWGGTSGNYEQYF
DNA: TGCGCCAGCAGCTGGGGAGGGACTAGCGGGAACTACGAGCAGTACTTC
D: TRBD2
J: TRBJ2-7
V: TRBV5-1
size: once

CDR3: CASSQSRSLLGNTIYF
DNA: TGCGCCAGCAGTCAATCGCGGAGCCTTCTTGGAAACACCATATATTTT
D: NA
J: TRBJ1-3
V: TRBV23-1
size: NA

CDR3: CAWSEGTASYSPLHF
DNA: TGTGCCTGGAGCGAGGGGACAGCCTCTTATTCACCCCTCCACTTT
D: TRBD1
J: TRBJ1-6
V: TRBV30
size: NA

CDR3: CASSLARMGGYHEQYF
DNA: TGTGCCAGCAGCTTAGCGCGCATGGGAGGGTACCACGAGCAGTACTTC
D: TRBD2
J: TRBJ2-7
V: TRBV7-8
size: NA

CDR3: CASSPIGGPTGELFF
DNA: TGTGCCAGCAGCCCCATAGGGGGTCCCACCGGGGAGCTGTTTTTT
D: NA
J: TRBJ2-2
V: TRBV7-9
size: NA

CDR3: CASSLFQETQYF
DNA: TGTGCCAGCAGCTTGTTCCAAGAGACCCAGTACTTC
D: NA
J: TRBJ2-5
V: TRBV11-1
size: NA

CDR3: CASSPPGLAGYEQYF
DNA: TGTGCCAGCTCACCTCCGGGACTAGCGGGTTACGAGCAGTACTTC
D: TRBD2
J: TRBJ2-7
V: TRBV18
size: once

CDR3: CASSFTGGSSYEQYF
DNA: TGTGCCAGCAGTTTTACAGGCGGGAGCTCCTACGAGCAGTACTTC
D: TRBD2
J: TRBJ2-7
V: TRBV28
size: NA